This T cell receptor (beta chain) was recovered during a study of PD-1 blockade in classical Hodgkin lymphoma. Libraries were prepared by immunoSEQ multiplex PCR; TCRdb keeps only in-frame clonotypes and omits some of them. The sample consists of about 13,000 clones, around 80% of them appearing once. Each patient's relapse followed autologous stem cell transplantation, and brentuximab vedotin exposure varied. The CDR3 consists of 11 residues. Trimming took 6 bases from V and 10 from J; bases not matched to a gene: 3. Germline CDR1 reads MNHEY; CDR2 reads SVGAGI. This sequence joins TRBV6-5 and TRBJ2-1; TRBD2 matches 7 bases. The source was peripheral blood mononuclear cells (PBMCs), collected at baseline. The TCR originated in a human donor with classical Hodgkin lymphoma. CDR3 amino acids: CASRLLAEQFF. The CDR3 DNA follows: TGTGCCAGCAGGCTACTAGCGGAGCAGTTCTTC.